This passage covers 5 T cell receptor beta chains from one sample sequenced in a study of T cell responses to AZD1222 COVID-19 vaccine. Libraries were prepared by immunoSEQ multiplex PCR; TCRdb keeps only in-frame clonotypes and omits some of them. This table has about 46,000 clones, 80% to 90% appearing once. Specimen: peripheral blood, collected 28 days after the second AZD1222 dose. Source of these receptors: an adult who received the AZD1222 COVID-19 vaccine.

This chain links TRBV4-1 with TRBJ1-2; TRBD1 agrees at 7 bases. V shed 4 bases, J shed 2 bases, and the junction held 7 bases outside the gene matches. Germline V gene data show CDR1 as MGHRA and CDR2 as YSYEKL. This CDR3 contains 15 residues. As DNA, the CDR3 is TGCGCCAGCAGCCTTGGACAGGCGATAAACTATGGCTACACCTTC. It codes for CASSLGQAINYGYTF.

The V gene is TRBV28, the J gene TRBJ2-7; 9 bases are shared with TRBD2. V gave up 7 bases and J gave up 7 bases; unmatched junction bases: 11. In germline, CDR1 is MDHEN, CDR2 SYDVKM. This CDR3 contains 14 residues. CDR3 coding DNA: TGTGCCAGCAAGCTAGCGGGGAACCCGGGGGAGCAGTACTTC. Protein product: CASKLAGNPGEQYF.

The CDR3 DNA reads TGTGCCAGCAGAGGCGGGGGGAATGAAAAACTGTTTTTT. It is translated as CASRGGGNEKLFF. This chain connects TRBV28 to TRBJ1-4; a weak D match, TRBD1 (5 bases). Germline V CDR1 and CDR2: MDHEN, SYDVKM. V was pared by 6 bases and J by 5 bases, with 10 bases between. The CDR3 covers 13 residues.

The chain recombines TRBV19 with TRBJ1-3, with D possibly TRBD1 on 6 matching bases. CDR3 length: 14 amino acids. Germline V CDR1 and CDR2: LNHDA, SQIVND (reference sequence). Trimming stripped 5 bases from V and 3 bases from J, with 11 bases between. The CDR3 DNA follows: TGTGCCAGTAGTTTGCAGGGGCTTGGAAACACCATATATTTT. It codes for CASSLQGLGNTIYF.

The V and J genes are TRBV2 and TRBJ1-5, with D tentatively TRBD1 (5 bases). V shed 2 bases and J shed 4 bases, with 12 bases lying between them. Germline CDR1 reads SNHLY; CDR2 reads FYNNEI. The CDR3 has 15 amino acids. The CDR3 is CASSEKGRANQPQHF. The CDR3 DNA is TGTGCCAGCAGTGAAAAGGGCAGGGCGAATCAGCCCCAGCATTTT.